Detailed here is one TCR beta chain. Germline-derived CDR1 and CDR2 are SGHRS and YFSETQ. The CDR3 is 14 residues long. V lost 4 bases to trimming and J lost 5 bases; unmatched junction nucleotides: 7. These data come from a study of blood T cell repertoires in COVID-19. Across the whole study: The study drew acute and convalescent COVID-19 samples from the United States, Italy and Spain. Nucleic acid was either cDNA or gDNA, and it came from T cells, B-cell-depleted T cells, or PBMCs.

In the source study's methods: Quantification of nucleated cells was approximated via reference gene primer amplification. Some clones are missing from TCRdb's copy, which holds only in-frame ones; the method was immunoSEQ multiplex PCR. V, J and clone size are those of that table, while D and trimming were read from the DNA. The sample gives about 37,000 clones, roughly 84% of which show up once; approximately 10% is in the top ten. This TCR was recovered from a man in his sixties with active COVID-19. The genes are TRBV5-1 and TRBJ1-1; 8 bases map to TRBD1. The sequenced sample was peripheral blood. The CDR3 loop is CASSGGQGGTEAFF. Written as DNA, the CDR3 is TGCGCCAGCAGCGGAGGACAGGGTGGGACTGAAGCTTTCTTT.